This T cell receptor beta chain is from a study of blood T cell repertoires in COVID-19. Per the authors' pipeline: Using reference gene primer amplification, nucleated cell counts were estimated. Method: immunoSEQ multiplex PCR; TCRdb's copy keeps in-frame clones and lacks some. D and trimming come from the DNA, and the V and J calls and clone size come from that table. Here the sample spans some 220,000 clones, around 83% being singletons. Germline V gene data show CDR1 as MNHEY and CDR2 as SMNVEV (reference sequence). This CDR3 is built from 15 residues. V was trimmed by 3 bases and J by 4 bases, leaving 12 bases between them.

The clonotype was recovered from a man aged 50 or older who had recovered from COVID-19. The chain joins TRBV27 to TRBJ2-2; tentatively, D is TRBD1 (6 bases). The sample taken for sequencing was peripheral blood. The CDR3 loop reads CASSFGVGGTGELFF. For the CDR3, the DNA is TGTGCCAGCAGTTTTGGGGTAGGGGGCACCGGGGAGCTGTTTTTT.